This TCR beta chain was found in a study of T cell responses to AZD1222 COVID-19 vaccine. Germline V CDR1 and CDR2: MNHEY, SMNVEV (reference sequence). There are 14 residues in the CDR3. V was clipped by 0 bases and J by 8 bases, with 11 bases between them. Generated by immunoSEQ multiplex PCR, the TCRdb table keeps only in-frame clones and is missing some. This table has roughly 80,000 clones, approximately 90% appearing once. This clone appeared once. The clonotype was recovered from an adult in good health. Sample: peripheral blood, taken on day 0 of MenACWY control vaccination. The V call is TRBV27, the J call TRBJ2-1; D might be TRBD1 (6 bases). The DNA for the CDR3 is TGTGCCAGCAGTTTATCTACAGGGTGGGATGAGCAGTTCTTC. Its protein product is CASSLSTGWDEQFF.